Below are 15 T cell receptor beta chains sequenced from a single sample in a study of blood T cell repertoires in COVID-19. Sequenced by immunoSEQ multiplex PCR; TCRdb stores in-frame clones only, minus some. The data show about 260,000 clones, with approximately 87% seen just once and over 4.5% held by the top ten. Sequenced: peripheral blood. The receptors were sampled from a man in his 60s who had recovered from COVID-19.

The chain combines TRBV6-2 or TRBV6-3 with TRBJ2-1; 7 bases fit TRBD2. Germline CDR1 is MNHEY and CDR2 is SVGEGT. The CDR3 consists of 14 residues. The V segment lost 8 bases and the J segment 2 bases; nucleotides outside the gene matches: 6. The CDR3 DNA reads TGTGCCAGCGGCCTGGCGGGGGCCTACAATGAGCAGTTCTTC. Residues: CASGLAGAYNEQFF.

The rearrangement uses TRBV19 and TRBJ2-4; D is perhaps TRBD1 (6 bases). This CDR3 is built from 22 residues. The germline V gene has CDR1 LNHDA and CDR2 SQIVND (reference sequence). V dropped 3 bases and J dropped 0 bases, with 30 bases sitting between them. CDR3 coding DNA: TGTGCCAGTAGTATTAGGCTGGGGCAGGGGACCTCCTCCACCATAGCCAAAAACATTCAGTACTTC. Its translation is CASSIRLGQGTSSTIAKNIQYF.

CDR3 sequence: CAWSLPAQGVQPQHF. The CDR3 nucleotides are TGTGCCTGGAGCCTCCCTGCGCAGGGGGTTCAGCCCCAGCATTTT. This chain connects TRBV30 to TRBJ1-5; 7 bases match TRBD1. The CDR3 covers 15 residues. The V gene end was trimmed by 3 bases and the J gene end by 6 bases; junction bases not matched to a gene: 11. CDR1 is GTSNPN, CDR2 SVGIG, per germline (reference sequence).

The chain has TRBV27 and TRBJ2-1, with 10 bases that match TRBD2. The CDR3 covers 16 residues. Germline loops: CDR1 MNHEY, CDR2 SMNVEV (reference sequence). J lost 1 base, V lost 7 bases, and 7 bases had no gene match. The CDR3 DNA is TGTGCCAGCACCACAGCGGGAGGGCCTTCCTACAATGAGCAGTTCTTC. It encodes CASTTAGGPSYNEQFF.

This chain uses TRBV7-2 with TRBJ2-2; TRBD2 matches 9 bases. With 1 base clipped from V and 4 bases from J, the junction kept 4 bases outside the gene matches. Germline assignment: CDR1 SGHTA and CDR2 FQGNSA. CDR3 length: 16 residues. The CDR3 sequence is CASSLESGGPTGELFF. Here the CDR3 DNA reads TGTGCCAGCAGCTTAGAAAGCGGGGGGCCCACCGGGGAGCTGTTTTTT. The whole variable domain, filled in from reference TRBV7-2 and TRBJ2-2, reads GAGVSQSPSNKVTEKGKDVELRCDPISGHTALYWYRQSLGQGLEFLIYFQGNSAPDKSGLPSDRFSAERTGGSVSTLTIQRTQQEDSAVYLCASSLESGGPTGELFFGEGSRLTVL.

The chain links TRBV3-1 (or the pseudogene TRBV3-2) to TRBJ2-2; 7 positions match TRBD1. This CDR3 is 15 amino acids long. J lost 1 base, V lost 3 bases, and 2 bases had no gene match. CDR1 LGHDT and CDR2 YNNKEL come from the germline V gene (reference sequence). CDR3 sequence reads: CASSHWDRNTGELFF. The CDR3 bases are TGTGCCAGCAGCCACTGGGACAGGAACACCGGGGAGCTGTTTTTT.

The chain has TRBV12-3 or TRBV12-4 and TRBJ2-1; D is ambiguous. V lost 4 bases, J lost 7 bases, and 5 bases lay in between. The CDR3 contains 11 residues. CDR3 sequence reads: CASSSGNEQFF. CDR3 nucleotides: TGTGCCAGCAGTTCCGGGAATGAGCAGTTCTTC.

This chain links TRBV7-9 with TRBJ2-7; no definite D call. The ends were cut back, 1 base at V and 5 bases at J, with 6 bases in the middle. CDR3 length: 12 residues. Germline values: CDR1 SEHNR, CDR2 FQNEAQ (reference sequence). CDR3 sequence reads: CASSLVPNEQYF. In DNA, the CDR3 is TGTGCCAGCAGCTTAGTTCCCAACGAGCAGTACTTC.

The V gene is TRBV28, the J gene TRBJ2-1; possible D gene TRBD1, 6 bases. Germline lookup yields CDR1 MDHEN and CDR2 SYDVKM. CDR3 length: 14 residues. This CDR3 reads CASEGVNQHSEQFF. CDR3 DNA: TGTGCTTCCGAGGGGGTGAATCAACATAGTGAGCAGTTCTTC. The variable domain in full, with the rest retrieved from reference TRBV28 and TRBJ2-1, is DVKVTQSSRYLVKRTGEKVFLECVQDMDHENMFWYRQDPGLGLRLIYFSYDVKMKEKGDIPEGYSVSREKKERFSLILESASTNQTSMYLCASEGVNQHSEQFFGPGTRLTVL.

This chain links TRBV28 with TRBJ1-2; a weak D match, TRBD1 (5 bases). V was pared by 6 bases and J by 7 bases, with 12 bases between. This CDR3 is built from 12 residues. Germline CDR1 MDHEN, CDR2 SYDVKM. Written as DNA, the CDR3 is TGTGCCAGCAGGGGGGGGGATGCTGGCTACACCTTC. Translation: CASRGGDAGYTF.

The chain uses TRBV2 and TRBJ1-2, with 8 positions matching TRBD1. Germline CDR1 is SNHLY and CDR2 is FYNNEI. The J segment lost 8 bases and the V segment lost 8 bases, leaving 10 bases of the junction unmatched. There are 13 residues in the CDR3. CDR3: CASVGTGGSGYTF. Written as DNA, the CDR3 is TGTGCCAGCGTCGGGACAGGCGGGTCGGGCTACACCTTC.

The V and J genes are TRBV20-1 and TRBJ1-5; 7 nucleotides align to TRBD1. Germline CDR1 DFQATT, CDR2 SNEGSKA (reference sequence). The V gene end was trimmed by 6 bases and the J gene end by 12 bases; junction bases not matched to a gene: 8. This CDR3 is built from 11 residues. The CDR3 protein is CSADRAQVQHF. The CDR3 bases are TGCAGTGCCGACAGGGCCCAGGTCCAGCATTTT.

V usage is TRBV6-5 and J usage is TRBJ1-6; tentative D call: TRBD1 (5 bases). The V gene lost 11 bases and the J gene lost 8 bases, with 22 bases spanning the gap. The CDR3 runs to 15 residues. Germline V gives CDR1 MNHEY, CDR2 SVGAGI. The CDR3 DNA is TGTGCCTGTCATCGGGGGTCCGTTTTCGATTCACCCCTCCACTTT. As protein: CACHRGSVFDSPLHF.

The chain carries TRBV7-2 and TRBJ2-1; D remains ambiguous. The V end was cut by 5 bases, the J end by 1 base, with 3 bases between. Per the germline V gene, CDR1 is SGHTA and CDR2 is FQGNSA. The CDR3 is 12 amino acids. The CDR3 sequence: CASSPSYNEQFF. CDR3 DNA: TGTGCCAGCAGCCCGTCCTACAATGAGCAGTTCTTC.

This sequence joins TRBV27 and TRBJ2-7, with 8 bases that match TRBD2. CDR3 length equals 15 residues. CDR1 is MNHEY, CDR2 SMNVEV, per germline (reference sequence). Germline trimming cut 4 bases from V and 2 bases from J; bases unmatched to any gene: 7. In DNA, the CDR3 is TGTGCCAGCAGTTCCCTCGGGGGGGGAACCTACGAGCAGTACTTC. Translating gives CASSSLGGGTYEQYF.